This is a list of T cell receptor beta chains from one sample in a study of cytomegalovirus exposure and HLA in healthy donors. The table came from immunoSEQ multiplex PCR; TCRdb's copy has only in-frame clones and leaves some out. The sample lists around 170,000 clones; roughly 85% were seen once. The sample consisted of PBMCs. The receptors here all came from a man aged 18 to 35 in good health and CMV-seropositive. The CDR3 runs from the conserved cysteine through the conserved F or W. A D gene is named only where the DNA matches it firmly. Some rows mark clone size as missing; the rest say once, few, many or name a class of expanded clone.

v_call	j_call	cdr3_length	d_call	clone_size	cdr3_nt	cdr3_aa
TRBV28	TRBJ2-1	16	TRBD2	-	TGTGCCAGCAGCCTAGCGGGAGGCCAGTCCTACAATGAGCAGTTCTTC	CASSLAGGQSYNEQFF
TRBV7-3	TRBJ1-1	13	-	few	TGTGCCAGCAGCTCTATGCAACAGGGTGAAGCTTTCTTT	CASSSMQQGEAFF
TRBV18	TRBJ2-1	18	TRBD1	-	TGTGCCAGCTCACCAACCGCTAATACAGGGGGTCCCTACAATGAGCAGTTCTTC	CASSPTANTGGPYNEQFF
TRBV10-1	TRBJ1-2	13	-	-	TGCGCCAGCAGTGAGTCCGGCGGCTATGGCTACACCTTC	CASSESGGYGYTF
TRBV5-1	TRBJ2-5	14	-	once	TGCGCCAGCAGCCCCGGGACACTGAAAGAGACCCAGTACTTC	CASSPGTLKETQYF
TRBV9	TRBJ2-1	16	TRBD2	-	TGTGCCAGCAGCGCTCCTAGCGGGAGAATCTACAATGAGCAGTTCTTC	CASSAPSGRIYNEQFF
TRBV6-1	TRBJ1-5	13	-	-	TGTGCCAGCAGGGTGACATCGGAACAGCCCCAGCATTTT	CASRVTSEQPQHF
TRBV11-2	TRBJ1-2	16	TRBD1	once	TGTGCCAGCAGCTCCCCCATCGGACAGGCTCTTTATGGCTACACCTTC	CASSSPIGQALYGYTF
TRBV28	TRBJ1-2	12	-	once	TGTGCCAGCAGGGGCAGGGGATATGGCTACACCTTC	CASRGRGYGYTF
TRBV28	TRBJ1-2	13	-	-	TGTGCCAGCAGGTCAGGGGCGCGGAATGGCTACACCTTC	CASRSGARNGYTF
TRBV7-3	TRBJ2-2	14	-	-	TGTGCCAGCAGCTTATTTCAGGGGACCGGGGAGCTGTTTTTT	CASSLFQGTGELFF
TRBV4-1	TRBJ2-5	16	TRBD1	-	TGCGCCAGCAGCCAAGCCCCCACAGGGGATACAGAGACCCAGTACTTC	CASSQAPTGDTETQYF
TRBV30	TRBJ1-6	14	-	few	TGTGCCCGCACAGAGTCGACGGGAAATTCACCCCTCCACTTT	CARTESTGNSPLHF
TRBV5-1	TRBJ2-5	14	TRBD1	-	TGCGCCAGCAGCCGGGACAGGGGGCCCGAGACCCAGTACTTC	CASSRDRGPETQYF
TRBV30	TRBJ1-5	12	-	few	TGTGCCTGGAGTGTACCCGGGGAGCCCCAGCATTTT	CAWSVPGEPQHF
TRBV13	TRBJ1-1	12	-	-	TGTGCCAGCAGCCGACAGTCAGTAGGAGCTTTCTTT	CASSRQSVGAFF
TRBV28	TRBJ1-3	17	TRBD1	-	TGTGCCAGCAGTTCCCCGACAGGGGGCAGTTCTGGAAACACCATATATTTT	CASSSPTGGSSGNTIYF
TRBV6-5	TRBJ1-4	11	-	once	TGTGCCAGCGGGGGCCTCGGCAAACTGTTTTTT	CASGGLGKLFF
TRBV29-1	TRBJ1-4	14	TRBD1	-	TGCAGCGCCTTAACCGGGACAGGGCGAGAAAAACTGTTTTTT	CSALTGTGREKLFF
TRBV7-2	TRBJ1-6	15	TRBD1	-	TGTGCCAGCAGCCCTAGTGGGACAGTTAATTCACCCCTCCACTTT	CASSPSGTVNSPLHF
TRBV5-6	TRBJ2-5	13	-	-	TGTGCCAGCAGCTTTTCCGGGGAAGAGACCCAGTACTTC	CASSFSGEETQYF
TRBV6-5	TRBJ2-3	16	TRBD2	-	TGTGCCAGCAGTTATCGGGGGCGGGAGGGAGCAGATACGCAGTATTTT	CASSYRGREGADTQYF
TRBV27	TRBJ1-1	12	-	-	TGTGCCAGCAGTTCGGGGGGCGCTGAAGCTTTCTTT	CASSSGGAEAFF
TRBV30	TRBJ1-2	14	TRBD1	-	TGTGCCTGGAGTGCCTGGGACAGGGCCTATGGCTACACCTTC	CAWSAWDRAYGYTF
TRBV7-9	TRBJ2-3	12	-	-	TGTGCCAGCAGCCAAGCGGGAGATACGCAGTATTTT	CASSQAGDTQYF
TRBV28	TRBJ1-4	14	TRBD1	-	TGTGCCAGCAGTTCCAGGGGGGTCAATGAAAAACTGTTTTTT	CASSSRGVNEKLFF
TRBV7-9	TRBJ2-7	16	TRBD1	few	TGTGCCAGCAGCTCCGGATTACACAGGGGGACCTACGAGCAGTACTTC	CASSSGLHRGTYEQYF
TRBV28	TRBJ2-3	15	TRBD2	-	TGTGCCAGCAAGTACGGCGGGAGTTTGACAGATACGCAGTATTTT	CASKYGGSLTDTQYF
TRBV11-2	TRBJ1-1	17	TRBD1	-	TGTGCCAGCAGCTCTGGGACAGGGGGCGAAGGGAACACTGAAGCTTTCTTT	CASSSGTGGEGNTEAFF
TRBV2	TRBJ1-1	12	-	few	TGTGCCAGCAGTTACCGGGACTATGAAGCTTTCTTT	CASSYRDYEAFF
TRBV4-1	TRBJ2-7	16	-	-	TGCGCCAGCAGCCAAGAAGGGTTACAGGGTGAAAACGAGCAGTACTTC	CASSQEGLQGENEQYF
TRBV11-1	TRBJ2-3	16	-	-	TGTGCCAGCACGGCAGGGGTGGCTCCAATCACAGATACGCAGTATTTT	CASTAGVAPITDTQYF
TRBV29-1	TRBJ1-2	13	-	medium-sized	TGCAGCGTTGGGGGGTACATGGGAGGTGGCTACACCTTC	CSVGGYMGGGYTF
TRBV2	TRBJ1-4	17	TRBD1	-	TGTGCCAGCATCACCGGGACAGGGTTTGCAACTAATGAAAAACTGTTTTTT	CASITGTGFATNEKLFF
TRBV2	TRBJ2-5	12	TRBD2	-	TGTGCCAGCGCCCTCGGGAGGGAGACCCAGTACTTC	CASALGRETQYF